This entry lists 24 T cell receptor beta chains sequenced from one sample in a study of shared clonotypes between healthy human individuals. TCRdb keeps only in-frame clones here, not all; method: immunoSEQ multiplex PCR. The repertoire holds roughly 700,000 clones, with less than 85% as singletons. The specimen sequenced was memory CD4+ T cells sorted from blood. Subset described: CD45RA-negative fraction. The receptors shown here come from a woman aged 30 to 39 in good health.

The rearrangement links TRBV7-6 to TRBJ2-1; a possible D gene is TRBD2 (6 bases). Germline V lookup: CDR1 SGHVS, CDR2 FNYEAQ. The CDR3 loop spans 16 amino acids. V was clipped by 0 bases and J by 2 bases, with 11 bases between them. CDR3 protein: CASSLAAGGTYNEQFF. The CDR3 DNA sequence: TGTGCCAGCAGCTTAGCGGCCGGGGGTACCTACAATGAGCAGTTCTTC.

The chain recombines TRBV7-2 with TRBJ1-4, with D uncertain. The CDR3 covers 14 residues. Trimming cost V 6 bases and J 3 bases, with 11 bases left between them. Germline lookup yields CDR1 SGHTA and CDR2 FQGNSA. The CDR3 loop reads CASSRSWANEKLFF. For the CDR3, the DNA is TGTGCCAGCAGTCGATCATGGGCTAATGAAAAACTGTTTTTT.

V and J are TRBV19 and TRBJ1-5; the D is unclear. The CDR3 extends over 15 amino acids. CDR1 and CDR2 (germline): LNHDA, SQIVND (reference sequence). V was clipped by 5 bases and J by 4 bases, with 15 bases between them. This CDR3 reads CASSSPGPLNQPQHF. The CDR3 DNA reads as TGTGCCAGTAGTTCGCCCGGGCCCCTAAATCAGCCCCAGCATTTT.

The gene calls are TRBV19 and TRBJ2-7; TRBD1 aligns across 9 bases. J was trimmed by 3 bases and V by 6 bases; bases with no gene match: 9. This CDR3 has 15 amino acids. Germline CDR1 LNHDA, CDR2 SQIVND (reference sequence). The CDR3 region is CASSPTGTGFYEQYF. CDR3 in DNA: TGTGCCAGTAGCCCAACCGGGACAGGGTTCTACGAGCAGTACTTC.

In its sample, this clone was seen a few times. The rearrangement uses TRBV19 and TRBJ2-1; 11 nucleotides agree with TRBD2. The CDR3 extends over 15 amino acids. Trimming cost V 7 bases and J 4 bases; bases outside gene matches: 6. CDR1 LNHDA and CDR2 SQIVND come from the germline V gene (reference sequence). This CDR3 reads CASKGGTSGYNEQFF. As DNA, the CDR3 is TGTGCCAGTAAAGGGGGGACTAGCGGTTACAATGAGCAGTTCTTC.

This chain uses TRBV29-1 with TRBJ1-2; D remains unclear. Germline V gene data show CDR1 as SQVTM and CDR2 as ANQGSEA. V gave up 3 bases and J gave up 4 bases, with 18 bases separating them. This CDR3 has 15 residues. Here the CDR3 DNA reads TGCAGCGTTGATACTCTGCGGGTCGCAGTCTATGGCTACACCTTC. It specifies CSVDTLRVAVYGYTF.

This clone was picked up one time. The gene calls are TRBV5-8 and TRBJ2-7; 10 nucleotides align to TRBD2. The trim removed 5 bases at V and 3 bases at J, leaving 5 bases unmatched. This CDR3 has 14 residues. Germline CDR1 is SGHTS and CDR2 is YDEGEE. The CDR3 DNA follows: TGTGCCAGCAGTAGTCCTAGCGGGAGCTACGAGCAGTACTTC. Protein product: CASSSPSGSYEQYF.

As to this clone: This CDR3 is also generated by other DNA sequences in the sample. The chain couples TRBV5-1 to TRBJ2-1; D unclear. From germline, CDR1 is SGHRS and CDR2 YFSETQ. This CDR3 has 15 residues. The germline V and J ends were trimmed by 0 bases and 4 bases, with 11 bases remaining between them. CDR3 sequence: CASSLDSGAYNEQFF. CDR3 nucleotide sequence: TGCGCCAGCAGCTTGGACAGTGGCGCATACAATGAGCAGTTCTTC. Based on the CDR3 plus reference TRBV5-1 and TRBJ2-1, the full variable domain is KAGVTQTPRYLIKTRGQQVTLSCSPISGHRSVSWYQQTPGQGLQFLFEYFSETQRNKGNFPGRFSGRQFSNSRSEMNVSTLELGDSALYLCASSLDSGAYNEQFFGPGTRLTVL.

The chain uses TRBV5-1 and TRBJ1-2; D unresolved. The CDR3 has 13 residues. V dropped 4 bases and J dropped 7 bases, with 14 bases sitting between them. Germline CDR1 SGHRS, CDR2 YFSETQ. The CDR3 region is CASSTGPGGGYTF. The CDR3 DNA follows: TGCGCCAGCAGCACCGGGCCCGGCGGTGGCTACACCTTC.

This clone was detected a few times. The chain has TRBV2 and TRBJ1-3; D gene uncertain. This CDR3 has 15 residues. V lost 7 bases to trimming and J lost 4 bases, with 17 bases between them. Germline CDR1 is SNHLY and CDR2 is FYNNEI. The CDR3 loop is CASTPLRGGGNTIYF. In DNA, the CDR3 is TGTGCCAGCACCCCGTTGCGGGGAGGAGGAAACACCATATATTTT.

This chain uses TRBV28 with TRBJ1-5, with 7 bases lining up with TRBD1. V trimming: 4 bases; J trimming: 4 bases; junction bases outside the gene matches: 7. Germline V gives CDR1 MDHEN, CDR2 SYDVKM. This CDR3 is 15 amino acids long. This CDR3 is CASSSPTGRNQPQHF. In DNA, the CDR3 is TGTGCCAGCAGTTCGCCGACAGGGAGGAATCAGCCCCAGCATTTT.

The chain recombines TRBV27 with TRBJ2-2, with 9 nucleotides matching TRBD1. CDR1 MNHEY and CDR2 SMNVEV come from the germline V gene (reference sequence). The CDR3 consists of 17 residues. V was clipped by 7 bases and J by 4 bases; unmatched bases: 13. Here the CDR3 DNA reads TGTGCCAGCAAGCCCCACCGGGACAGGGCGGGCACCGGGGAGCTGTTTTTT. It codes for CASKPHRDRAGTGELFF.

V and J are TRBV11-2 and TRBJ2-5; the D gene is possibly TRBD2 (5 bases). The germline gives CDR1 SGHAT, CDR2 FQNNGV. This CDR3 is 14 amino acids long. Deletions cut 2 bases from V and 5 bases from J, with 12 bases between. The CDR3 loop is CASSLSRGVETQYF. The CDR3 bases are TGTGCCAGCAGCTTATCCCGGGGAGTGGAGACCCAGTACTTC.

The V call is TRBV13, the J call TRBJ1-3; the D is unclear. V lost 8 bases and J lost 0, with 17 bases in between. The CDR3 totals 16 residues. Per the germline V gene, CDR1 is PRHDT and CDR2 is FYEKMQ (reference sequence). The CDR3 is CASLRSPRLSGNTIYF. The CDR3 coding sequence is TGTGCCAGCCTCCGATCACCGCGCCTCTCTGGAAACACCATATATTTT.

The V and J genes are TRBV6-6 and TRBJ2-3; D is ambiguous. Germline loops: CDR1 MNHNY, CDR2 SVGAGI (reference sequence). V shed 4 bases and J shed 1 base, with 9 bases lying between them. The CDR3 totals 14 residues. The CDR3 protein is CASSWEDRTDTQYF. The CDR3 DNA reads TGTGCCAGCAGTTGGGAAGATCGCACAGATACGCAGTATTTT.

The CDR3 loop is CASSGRGFYGYTF. Written as DNA, the CDR3 is TGTGCCAGCAGCGGACGGGGCTTCTATGGCTACACCTTC. The chain combines TRBV7-8 with TRBJ1-2; possible D gene TRBD1, 5 bases. The CDR3 is 13 amino acids. CDR1 is SGHVS and CDR2 is FQNEAQ in the germline V gene. V was trimmed by 5 bases and J by 4 bases, leaving 11 bases between them.

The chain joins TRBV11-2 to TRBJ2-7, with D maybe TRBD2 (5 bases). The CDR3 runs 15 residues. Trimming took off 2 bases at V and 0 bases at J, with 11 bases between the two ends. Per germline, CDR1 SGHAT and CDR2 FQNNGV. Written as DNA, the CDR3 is TGTGCCAGCAGCTTAAGTTCCAGCGGCTCCTACGAGCAGTACTTC. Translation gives CASSLSSSGSYEQYF.

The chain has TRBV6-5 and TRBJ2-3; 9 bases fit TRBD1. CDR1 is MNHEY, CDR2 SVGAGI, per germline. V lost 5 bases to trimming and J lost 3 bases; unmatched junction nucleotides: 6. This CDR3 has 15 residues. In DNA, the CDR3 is TGTGCCAGCAGTACCTTGACAGGGGGAACAGATACGCAGTATTTT. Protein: CASSTLTGGTDTQYF.

CDR3: CASSERGPGYQDTIYF. The CDR3 DNA sequence: TGTGCCAGCAGTGAAAGGGGGCCGGGATACCAGGACACCATATATTTT. J is TRBJ1-3 and V is TRBV2, with 7 bases fitting TRBD1. Germline V lookup: CDR1 SNHLY, CDR2 FYNNEI. V was clipped by 2 bases and J by 8 bases; unmatched bases: 12. The CDR3 runs to 16 residues.

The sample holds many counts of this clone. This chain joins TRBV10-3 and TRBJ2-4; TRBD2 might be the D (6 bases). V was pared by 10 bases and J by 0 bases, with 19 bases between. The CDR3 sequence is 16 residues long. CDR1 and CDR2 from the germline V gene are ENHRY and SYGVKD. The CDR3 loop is CATQGGRELAKNIQYF. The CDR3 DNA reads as TGTGCCACTCAGGGAGGTCGGGAGCTAGCCAAAAACATTCAGTACTTC.

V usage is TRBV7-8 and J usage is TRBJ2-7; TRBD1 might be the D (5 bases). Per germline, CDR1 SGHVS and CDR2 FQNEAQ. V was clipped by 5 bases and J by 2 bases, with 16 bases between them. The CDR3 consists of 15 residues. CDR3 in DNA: TGTGCCAGCAGCGGAGCGCTGGGGCCTGCCTACGAGCAGTACTTC. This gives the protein CASSGALGPAYEQYF.

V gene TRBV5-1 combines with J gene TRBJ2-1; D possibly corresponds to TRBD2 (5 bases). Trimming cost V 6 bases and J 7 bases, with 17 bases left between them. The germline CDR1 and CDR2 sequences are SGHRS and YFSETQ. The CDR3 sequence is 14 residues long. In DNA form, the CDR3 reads TGCGCCAGCAACCTAGGGTCGGGGTGGAATGAGCAGTTCTTC. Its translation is CASNLGSGWNEQFF.

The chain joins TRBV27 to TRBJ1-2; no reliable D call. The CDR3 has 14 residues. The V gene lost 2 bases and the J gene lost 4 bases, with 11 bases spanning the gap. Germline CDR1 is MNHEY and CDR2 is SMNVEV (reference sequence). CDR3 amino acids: CASSLQPRIYGYTF. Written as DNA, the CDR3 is TGTGCCAGCAGTTTACAGCCAAGGATCTATGGCTACACCTTC.

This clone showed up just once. CDR3 in amino acids: CASCRDRGHEQFF. The CDR3, as DNA: TGTGCCAGCTGCCGGGACAGGGGCCATGAGCAGTTCTTC. The chain recombines TRBV6-5 with TRBJ2-1; 10 bases are shared with TRBD1. This CDR3 has 13 amino acids. Trimming at V came to 8 bases and at J to 8 bases, leaving 6 bases not matched to a gene. The germline CDR1 and CDR2 sequences are MNHEY and SVGAGI.